This T cell receptor beta chain comes out of a study of blood T cell repertoires in COVID-19 (dated by TCRdb to 2019 to 2021). Regarding the research as a whole: For ImmuneRACE Cohort 3, a participant was defined as recovered based on two consecutive negative NP/OP PCR tests, clearance by a healthcare professional, or resolution of symptoms. The collaborator samples originated in the United States, Italy and Spain and spanned the acute and convalescent phases of COVID-19. The material from the prospective study consisted of cDNA or gDNA derived from T cells, B-cell-depleted T cells, or PBMCs. Subjects who had been exposed to COVID-19, were actively infected with it, or had recovered from it provided the deeply sampled blood TCRbeta repertoires that made up the dataset. The repertoires were released in a freely available public database meant as a resource for research on the immune response to SARS-CoV-2. The samples were drawn from two sources: the first 160 participants of the ongoing ImmuneRACE study, and 1,000 to 1,500 subjects contributed by 6 global collaborators. Nearly every sample came with metadata listing a de-identified subject ID, COVID-19 status, age in years and sex. Where HLA class I and class II types were available, the types were taken from metadata supplied by the sample provider, not from assay-based typing. Study-wide conclusions, independent of this receptor: How much clinical and demographic metadata was included differed by source and by participant, and the metadata was provided uncurated.

Participants in the prospective study were enrolled through a virtual design, were aged roughly 18 to 100 years, and lived in about two dozen United States geographic areas. In the prospective study, cohorts were assigned on the basis of participant-reported clinical history obtained from a screening survey and a study questionnaire. Each participant in the prospective study had whole blood, serum and a nasopharyngeal or oropharyngeal swab collected by mobile phlebotomists. Over a roughly two-month period, participants in the prospective study had the option of providing additional blood draws and questionnaires. Before DNA extraction, prospective study blood samples were shipped either frozen or at room temperature. The immunoSEQ Assay, a bias-controlled multiplex PCR, was used to amplify TCRbeta CDR3 regions from genomic DNA. In the original analysis: Nucleated cell counts per sample were estimated from amplification of reference gene primers within the assay. To quantify the absolute abundance of each unique TCRbeta CDR3 rearrangement, sequence reads were collapsed and filtered. Productive Simpson clonality was computed per sample as the square root of Simpson's diversity index over productive rearrangements. TCRdb's version of the immuneACCESS table is confined to in-frame rearrangements and falls short of the full clone set. An unresolved V gene accounts for under half of the shortfall where checked; the remainder is of unknown origin. The DNA was the basis for D and trimming; V, J and clone size are from that table. This sample lists 200,000 to 250,000 clones; 86% were detected once. The ten largest clones take up roughly 3.2% of the sample.

As concerns this clone: No antigen is known for it. The input lacks base qualities; no much larger clone sits a single base away. The sample has other DNA sequences that encode this CDR3 too.

The CDR3 goes from the cysteine to the phenylalanine over 14 residues. The CDR3 DNA has 42 bases and is translated from base 1. CDR1 and CDR2, looked up from the germline V gene, are SGHTA and FQGNSA. V and J are trimmed by 1 base and 4 bases, and the gene matches miss 3 bases of the junction. Material: PBMCs or T cells enriched from blood (not recorded which). The TCR comes from a woman in her forties or fifties in a cohort exposed to, infected with or recovered from COVID-19 (not recorded which). The V and J segments used are TRBV7-2 and TRBJ1-1; 7 bases in between match TRBD1. The nucleotides read TGTGCCAGCAGCTTAGACAGGGGTGGCACTGAAGCTTTCTTT. Its translation is CASSLDRGGTEAFF.